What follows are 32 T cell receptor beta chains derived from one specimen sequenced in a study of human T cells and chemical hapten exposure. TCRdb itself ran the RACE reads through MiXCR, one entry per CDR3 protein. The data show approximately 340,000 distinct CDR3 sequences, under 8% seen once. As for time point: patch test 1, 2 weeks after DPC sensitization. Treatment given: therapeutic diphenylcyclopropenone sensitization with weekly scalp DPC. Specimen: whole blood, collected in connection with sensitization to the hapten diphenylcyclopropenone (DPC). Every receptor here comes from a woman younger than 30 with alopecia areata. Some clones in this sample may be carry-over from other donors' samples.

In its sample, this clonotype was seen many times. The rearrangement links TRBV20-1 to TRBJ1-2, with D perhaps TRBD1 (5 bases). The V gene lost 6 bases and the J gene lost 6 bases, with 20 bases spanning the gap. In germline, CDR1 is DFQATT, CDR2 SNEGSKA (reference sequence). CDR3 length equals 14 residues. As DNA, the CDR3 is TGCAGTGCCGACCATACGGGACTACAAGATGGCTACACCTTC. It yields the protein CSADHTGLQDGYTF.

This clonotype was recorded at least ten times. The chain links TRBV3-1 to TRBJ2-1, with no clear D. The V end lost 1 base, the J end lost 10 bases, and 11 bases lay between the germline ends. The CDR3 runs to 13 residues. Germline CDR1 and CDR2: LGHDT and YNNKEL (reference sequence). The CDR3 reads CASSQVPPGEQFF. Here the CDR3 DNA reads TGTGCCAGCAGCCAAGTGCCGCCCGGGGAGCAGTTCTTC.

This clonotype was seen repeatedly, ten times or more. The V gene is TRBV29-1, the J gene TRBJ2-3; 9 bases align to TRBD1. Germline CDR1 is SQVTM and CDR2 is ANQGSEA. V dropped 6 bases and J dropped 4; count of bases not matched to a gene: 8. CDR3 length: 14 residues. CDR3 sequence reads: CSVRQGGFADTQYF. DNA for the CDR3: TGCAGCGTGCGACAGGGGGGCTTTGCAGATACGCAGTATTTT.

In nucleotides, the CDR3 is TGTGCCAGCAGTTACCGATATGGGGGCACCGGGGAGCTGTTTTTT. Amino acids: CASSYRYGGTGELFF. The rearrangement joins TRBV6-5 to TRBJ2-2, with D perhaps assigned TRBD1 or TRBD2 (5 bases each). V lost 2 bases and J lost 4, with 11 bases in between. The V gene's germline CDR1 is MNHEY and CDR2 SVGAGI. The CDR3 is made up of 15 amino acids.

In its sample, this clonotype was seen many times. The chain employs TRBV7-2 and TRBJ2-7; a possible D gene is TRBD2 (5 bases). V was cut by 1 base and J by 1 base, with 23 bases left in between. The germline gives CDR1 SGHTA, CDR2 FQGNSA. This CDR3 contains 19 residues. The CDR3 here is CASSLESGGFYPRSYEQYF. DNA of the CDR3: TGTGCCAGCAGCTTAGAGAGCGGCGGTTTCTACCCCAGGTCCTACGAGCAGTACTTC.

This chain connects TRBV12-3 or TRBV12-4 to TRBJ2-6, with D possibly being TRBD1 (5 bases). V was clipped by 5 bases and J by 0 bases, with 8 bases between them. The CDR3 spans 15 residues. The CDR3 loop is CASSVRASGANVLTF. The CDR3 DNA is TGTGCCAGCAGTGTCAGGGCCTCTGGGGCCAACGTCCTGACTTTC.

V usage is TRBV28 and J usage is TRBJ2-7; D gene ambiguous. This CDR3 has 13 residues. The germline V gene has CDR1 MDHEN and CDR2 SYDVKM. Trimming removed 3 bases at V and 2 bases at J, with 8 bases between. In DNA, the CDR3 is TGTGCCAGCAGTTTGACTCAAGCCTACGAGCAGTACTTC. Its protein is CASSLTQAYEQYF.

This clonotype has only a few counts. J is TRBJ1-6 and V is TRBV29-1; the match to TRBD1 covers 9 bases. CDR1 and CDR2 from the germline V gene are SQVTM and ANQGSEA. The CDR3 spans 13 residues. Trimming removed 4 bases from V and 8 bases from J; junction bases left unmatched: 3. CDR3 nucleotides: TGCAGCGTTGGGGACAGGGAAGATTCACCCCTCCACTTT. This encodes CSVGDREDSPLHF.

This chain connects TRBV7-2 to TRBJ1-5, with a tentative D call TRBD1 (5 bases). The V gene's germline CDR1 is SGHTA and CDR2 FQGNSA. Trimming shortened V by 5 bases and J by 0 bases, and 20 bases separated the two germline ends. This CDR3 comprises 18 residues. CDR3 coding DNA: TGTGCCAGCAGCCCCGGTCTGGGGGTAGGGTATAGCAATCAGCCCCAGCATTTT. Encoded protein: CASSPGLGVGYSNQPQHF. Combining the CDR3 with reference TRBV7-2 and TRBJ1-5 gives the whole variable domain GAGVSQSPSNKVTEKGKDVELRCDPISGHTALYWYRQSLGQGLEFLIYFQGNSAPDKSGLPSDRFSAERTGGSVSTLTIQRTQQEDSAVYLCASSPGLGVGYSNQPQHFGDGTRLSIL.

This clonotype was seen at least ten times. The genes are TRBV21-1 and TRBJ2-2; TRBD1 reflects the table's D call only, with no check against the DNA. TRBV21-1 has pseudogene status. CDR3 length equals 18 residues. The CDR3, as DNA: TGTGCCAGCAGCAAAGGAGGTCCGGGACGGATGAACACCGGGGAGCTGTTTTTT. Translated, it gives CASSKGGPGRMNTGELFF.

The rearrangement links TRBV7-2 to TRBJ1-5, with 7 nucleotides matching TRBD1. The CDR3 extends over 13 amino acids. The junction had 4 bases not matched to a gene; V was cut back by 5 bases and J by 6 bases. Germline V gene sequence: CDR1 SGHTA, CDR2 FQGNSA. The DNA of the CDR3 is TGTGCCAGCAGCACACAGGGGACTCAGCCCCAGCATTTT. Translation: CASSTQGTQPQHF.

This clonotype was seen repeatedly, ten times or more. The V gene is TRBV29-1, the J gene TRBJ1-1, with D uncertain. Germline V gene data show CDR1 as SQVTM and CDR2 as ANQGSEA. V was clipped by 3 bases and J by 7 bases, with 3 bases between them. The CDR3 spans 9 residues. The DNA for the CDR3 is TGCAGCGTTGACAGTGAAGCTTTCTTT. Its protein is CSVDSEAFF.

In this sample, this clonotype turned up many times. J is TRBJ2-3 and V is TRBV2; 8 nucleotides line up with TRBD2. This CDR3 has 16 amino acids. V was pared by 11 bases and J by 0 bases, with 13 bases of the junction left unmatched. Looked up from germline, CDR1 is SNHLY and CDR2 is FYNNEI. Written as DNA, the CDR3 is TGTGCCGCACGGGGCGGGGCGGGGGGAAGCACAGATACGCAGTATTTT. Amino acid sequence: CAARGGAGGSTDTQYF. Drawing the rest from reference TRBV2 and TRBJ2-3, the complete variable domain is EPEVTQTPSHQVTQMGQEVILRCVPISNHLYFYWYRQILGQKVEFLVSFYNNEISEKSEIFDDQFSVERPDGSNFTLKIRSTKLEDSAMYFCAARGGAGGSTDTQYFGPGTRLTVL.

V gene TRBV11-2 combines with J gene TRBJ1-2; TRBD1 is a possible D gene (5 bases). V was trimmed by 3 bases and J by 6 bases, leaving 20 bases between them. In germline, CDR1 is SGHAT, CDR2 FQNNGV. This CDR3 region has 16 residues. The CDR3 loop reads CASSLEDTGRKDGYTF. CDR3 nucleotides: TGTGCCAGCAGCTTGGAGGACACCGGGAGAAAGGATGGCTACACCTTC.

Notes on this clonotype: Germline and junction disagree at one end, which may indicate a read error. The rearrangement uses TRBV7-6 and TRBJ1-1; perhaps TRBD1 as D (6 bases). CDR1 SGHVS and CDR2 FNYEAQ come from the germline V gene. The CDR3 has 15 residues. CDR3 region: CASSPTGPTGGDSVF. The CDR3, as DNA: TGTGCCAGCAGCCCGACCGGACCGACAGGAGGCGATTCAGTCTTT.

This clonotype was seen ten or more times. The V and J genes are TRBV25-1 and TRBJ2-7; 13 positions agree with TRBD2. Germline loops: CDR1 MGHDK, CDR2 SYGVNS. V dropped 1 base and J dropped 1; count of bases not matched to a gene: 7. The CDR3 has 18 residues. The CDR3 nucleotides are TGTGCCAGCAGTGAATCCCCCGGGACTAGCGGGGAGTCCTACGAGCAGTACTTC. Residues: CASSESPGTSGESYEQYF.

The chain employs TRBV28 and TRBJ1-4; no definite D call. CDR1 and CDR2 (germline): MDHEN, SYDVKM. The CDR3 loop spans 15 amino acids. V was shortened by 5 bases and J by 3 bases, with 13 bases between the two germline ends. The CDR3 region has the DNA TGTGCCAGCAGTCCCTATTGGGAAGCTAATGAAAAACTGTTTTTT. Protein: CASSPYWEANEKLFF.

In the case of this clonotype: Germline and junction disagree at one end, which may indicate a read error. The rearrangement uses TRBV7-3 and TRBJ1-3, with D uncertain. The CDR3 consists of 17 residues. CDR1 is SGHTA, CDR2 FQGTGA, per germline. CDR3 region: CASSLTGSVSSGNTLYF. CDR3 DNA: TGTGCCAGCAGCTTAACTGGGTCCGTAAGCTCTGGAAACACCTTATATTTT.

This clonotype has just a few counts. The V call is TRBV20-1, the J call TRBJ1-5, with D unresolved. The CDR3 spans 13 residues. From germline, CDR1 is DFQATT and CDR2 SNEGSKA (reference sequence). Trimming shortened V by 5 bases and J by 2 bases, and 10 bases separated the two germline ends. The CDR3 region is CSARNRGNQPQHF. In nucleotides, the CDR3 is TGCAGTGCTCGCAATCGGGGCAATCAGCCCCAGCATTTT.

The CDR3 coding sequence is TGTGCCAGCAGCTCTCTCTTGAATTCACCCCTCCACTTT. This codes for CASSSLLNSPLHF. The chain joins TRBV7-9 to TRBJ1-6; no reliable D call. V lost 4 bases and J lost 7, with 8 bases in between. The CDR3 loop spans 13 amino acids. In germline, CDR1 is SEHNR, CDR2 FQNEAQ (reference sequence).

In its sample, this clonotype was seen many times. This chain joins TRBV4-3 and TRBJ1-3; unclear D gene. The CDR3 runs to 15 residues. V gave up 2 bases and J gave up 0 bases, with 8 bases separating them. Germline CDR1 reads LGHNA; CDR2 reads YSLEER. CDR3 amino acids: CASSQSGHSGNTIYF. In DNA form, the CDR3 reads TGCGCCAGCAGCCAATCGGGCCACTCTGGAAACACCATATATTTT.

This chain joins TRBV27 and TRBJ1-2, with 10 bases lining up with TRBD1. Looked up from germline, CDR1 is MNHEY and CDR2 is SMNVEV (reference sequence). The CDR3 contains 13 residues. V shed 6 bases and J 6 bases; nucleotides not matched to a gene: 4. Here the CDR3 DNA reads TGTGCCAGCAGGGGGACAGGGGAAAATGGCTACACCTTC. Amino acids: CASRGTGENGYTF.

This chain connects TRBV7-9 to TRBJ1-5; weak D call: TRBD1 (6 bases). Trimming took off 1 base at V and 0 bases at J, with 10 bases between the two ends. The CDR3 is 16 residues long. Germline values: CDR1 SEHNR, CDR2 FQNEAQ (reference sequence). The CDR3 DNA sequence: TGTGCCAGCAGCTTAGGACAGGATTATAGCAATCAGCCCCAGCATTTT. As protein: CASSLGQDYSNQPQHF.

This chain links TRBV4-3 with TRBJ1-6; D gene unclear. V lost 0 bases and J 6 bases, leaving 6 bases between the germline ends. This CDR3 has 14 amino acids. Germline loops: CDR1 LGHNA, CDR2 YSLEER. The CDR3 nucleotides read TGCGCCAGCAGCCAAGAGGGCGGTAATTCACCCCTCCACTTT. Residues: CASSQEGGNSPLHF.

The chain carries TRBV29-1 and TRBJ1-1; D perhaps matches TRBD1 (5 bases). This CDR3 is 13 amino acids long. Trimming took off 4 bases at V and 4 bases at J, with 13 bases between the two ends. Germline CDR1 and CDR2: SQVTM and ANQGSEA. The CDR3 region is CSVGGTGGTEAFF. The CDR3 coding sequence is TGCAGCGTTGGGGGGACCGGAGGCACTGAAGCTTTCTTT.

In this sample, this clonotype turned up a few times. The CDR3 loop is CASRGAGTEYEQYF. The CDR3 bases are TGTGCCAGCAGGGGAGCCGGGACGGAATACGAGCAGTACTTC. The chain uses TRBV6-6 and TRBJ2-7, with D perhaps assigned TRBD1 or TRBD2 (5 bases each). The V gene lost 6 bases and the J gene lost 4 bases, with 16 bases spanning the gap. CDR3 size: 14 residues. The germline gives CDR1 MNHNY, CDR2 SVGAGI (reference sequence).

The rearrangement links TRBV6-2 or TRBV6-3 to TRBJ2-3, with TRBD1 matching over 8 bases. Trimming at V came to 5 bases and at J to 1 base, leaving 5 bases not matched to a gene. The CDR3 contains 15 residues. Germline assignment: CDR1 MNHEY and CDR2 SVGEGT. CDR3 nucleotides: TGTGCCAGCAGTCAAGGACAGGGACGCACAGATACGCAGTATTTT. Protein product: CASSQGQGRTDTQYF.

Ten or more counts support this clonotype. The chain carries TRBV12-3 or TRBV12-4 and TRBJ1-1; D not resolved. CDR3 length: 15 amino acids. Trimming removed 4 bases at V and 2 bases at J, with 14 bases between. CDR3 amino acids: CASSSGAGGNTEAFF. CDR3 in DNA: TGTGCCAGCAGTTCCGGAGCGGGCGGAAACACTGAAGCTTTCTTT.

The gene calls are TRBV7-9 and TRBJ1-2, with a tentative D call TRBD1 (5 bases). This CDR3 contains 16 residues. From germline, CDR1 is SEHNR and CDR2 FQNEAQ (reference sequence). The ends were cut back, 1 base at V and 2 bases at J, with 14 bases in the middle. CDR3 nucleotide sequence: TGTGCCAGCAGCTTAGTAGGGTCAGGGAGAAACTATGGCTACACCTTC. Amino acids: CASSLVGSGRNYGYTF.

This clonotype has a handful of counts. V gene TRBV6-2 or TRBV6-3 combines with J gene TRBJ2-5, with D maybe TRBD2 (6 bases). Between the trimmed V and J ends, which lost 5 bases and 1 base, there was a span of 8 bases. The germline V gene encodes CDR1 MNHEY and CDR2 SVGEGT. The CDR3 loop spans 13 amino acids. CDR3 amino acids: CASSAGSQETQYF. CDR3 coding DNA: TGTGCCAGCAGTGCCGGGAGCCAAGAGACCCAGTACTTC.

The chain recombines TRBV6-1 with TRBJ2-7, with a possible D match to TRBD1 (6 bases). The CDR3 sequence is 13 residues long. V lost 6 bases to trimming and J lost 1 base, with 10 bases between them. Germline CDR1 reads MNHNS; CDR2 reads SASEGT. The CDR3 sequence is CASRSGQSYEQYF. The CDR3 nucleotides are TGTGCCAGCAGAAGCGGACAGTCCTACGAGCAGTACTTC.

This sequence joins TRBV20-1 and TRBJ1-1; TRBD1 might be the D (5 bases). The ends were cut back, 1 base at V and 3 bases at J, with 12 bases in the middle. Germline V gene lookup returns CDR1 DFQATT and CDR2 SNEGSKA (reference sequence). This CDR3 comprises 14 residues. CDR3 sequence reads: CSARVSGSDTEAFF. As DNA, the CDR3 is TGCAGTGCTAGAGTCTCAGGGTCCGACACTGAAGCTTTCTTT.